This T cell receptor beta chain appears in the sequencing data of a study of T cell responses to AZD1222 COVID-19 vaccine. The assay was immunoSEQ multiplex PCR, and TCRdb's table has in-frame clones only and misses some. The sample yields 95,000 to 150,000 clones, about 90% seen once. Germline CDR1 and CDR2: MNHEY and SVGAGI. V lost 4 bases to trimming and J lost 10 bases, with 11 bases between them. The length of the CDR3 is 12 residues. This clone was observed a few times. This receptor was identified in an adult in good health. Sample: peripheral blood, taken on day 0 of AZD1222 vaccination. The chain combines TRBV6-5 with TRBJ2-1, with D possibly matching TRBD2 (5 bases). As DNA, the CDR3 is TGTGCCAGCAGTTCGGCGACTAAAGAGCAGTTCTTC. Translation gives CASSSATKEQFF.